This T cell receptor (beta chain) was identified during a study of T cells in Graves' hyperthyroidism and ophthalmopathy. V lost 2 bases, J lost 6 bases, and 4 bases stayed unmatched. There are 15 residues in the CDR3. The V gene's germline CDR1 is MNHEY and CDR2 SVGEGT. It was RNA transcripts that yielded the amplified TCR beta CDR3 regions. In the first-round RT-PCR of the TCR CDR3, the HTBI primer set was used. TCRdb used MiXCR to reprocess the multiplex PCR reads, holding one entry per CDR3 protein. The sample carries 300,000 to 450,000 distinct CDR3 sequences, around 25% recorded once. Sequences were obtained from blood. This TCR derives from a man between 45 and 60 years old with Graves' hyperthyroidism. The V and J genes are TRBV6-2 or TRBV6-3 and TRBJ2-3; 11 bases map to TRBD2. In nucleotides, the CDR3 is TGTGCCAGCAGTTACGGGACTAGCGGTTCGGATACGCAGTATTTT. Translation: CASSYGTSGSDTQYF.